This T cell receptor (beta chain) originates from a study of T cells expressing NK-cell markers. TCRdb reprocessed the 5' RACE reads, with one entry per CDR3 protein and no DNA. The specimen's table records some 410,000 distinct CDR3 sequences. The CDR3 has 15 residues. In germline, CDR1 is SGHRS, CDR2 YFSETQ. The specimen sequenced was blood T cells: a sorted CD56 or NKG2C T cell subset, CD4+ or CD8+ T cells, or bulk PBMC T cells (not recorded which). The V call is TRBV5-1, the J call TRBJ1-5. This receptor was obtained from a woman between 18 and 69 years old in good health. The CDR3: CASREGPYSNQPQHF.